This T cell receptor (beta chain) emerged from a study of OX40 agonist ivuxolimab in advanced cancers. This clone has only a few counts. Trimming at V came to 7 bases and at J to 2 bases, leaving 12 bases not matched to a gene. The CDR3 sequence is 17 residues long. Germline V gene lookup returns CDR1 MDHEN and CDR2 SYDVKM. Produced via immunoSEQ multiplex PCR; TCRdb's table is partial and in-frame only. The sample contains 95,000 or so clones, 70% to 90% of which appear only once. Sample: CD4+ or CD8+ T cells sorted from blood, taken in a trial of the OX40 agonist ivuxolimab. This receptor was obtained from an adult with an advanced solid tumor such as melanoma, head and neck, liver or kidney cancer. The rearrangement links TRBV28 to TRBJ2-3, with TRBD1 matching 10 bases. The CDR3 here is CASTLPAGTGATDTQYF. In DNA, the CDR3 is TGTGCCAGCACCTTACCCGCCGGGACAGGGGCCACAGATACGCAGTATTTT.